Following are 24 T cell receptor beta chains from one sample sequenced in a study of blood T cell repertoires in COVID-19. TCRdb keeps only in-frame clones here, not all; method: immunoSEQ multiplex PCR. The data show tens of thousands of clones, around 90% seen once. Sequenced material: peripheral blood. These receptor sequences come from a woman over 75 in a cohort sampled during active or convalescent COVID-19.

CDR3 residues: CASSRGLAGTRYNEQFF. CDR3 sequence (DNA): TGCGCCAGCAGCAGGGGACTAGCGGGAACGAGGTACAATGAGCAGTTCTTC. This chain joins TRBV5-1 and TRBJ2-1; 13 bases map to TRBD2. V lost 4 bases and J lost 4; bases outside the gene matches: 8. Germline V gene data show CDR1 as SGHRS and CDR2 as YFSETQ. The CDR3 runs to 17 residues.

V is TRBV9 and J is TRBJ2-3; TRBD2 might be the D (6 bases). Trimming took off 2 bases at V and 2 bases at J, with 12 bases between the two ends. The CDR3 is 15 amino acids. Germline CDR1 is SGDLS and CDR2 is YYNGEE. CDR3 region: CASSVAGRFTDTQYF. The DNA of the CDR3 is TGTGCCAGCAGCGTGGCGGGGAGATTCACAGATACGCAGTATTTT.

V and J are TRBV27 and TRBJ2-1; 7 nucleotides agree with TRBD2. V lost 6 bases and J lost 7; bases outside the gene matches: 6. The length of the CDR3 is 13 residues. CDR1 and CDR2 (germline): MNHEY, SMNVEV (reference sequence). The CDR3 sequence is CASRLLGGNEQFF. DNA for the CDR3: TGTGCCAGCAGGCTCCTGGGGGGGAATGAGCAGTTCTTC.

The CDR3, as DNA: TGTGCCAGCAGCTTGGTCGGGAGCTCCTACGAGCAGTACTTC. As protein: CASSLVGSSYEQYF. The V and J genes are TRBV5-6 and TRBJ2-7; tentatively, D is TRBD2 (6 bases). Trimming removed 0 bases at V and 0 bases at J, with 7 bases between. The CDR3 has 14 residues. Germline assignment: CDR1 SGHDT and CDR2 YYEEEE.

The chain links TRBV27 to TRBJ2-1; TRBD2 matches at 14 bases. The CDR3 loop spans 17 amino acids. Germline CDR1 is MNHEY and CDR2 is SMNVEV (reference sequence). Trimming cost V 1 base and J 4 bases; bases outside gene matches: 3. CDR3: CASSLLGLAGEYNEQFF. Here the CDR3 DNA reads TGTGCCAGCAGTTTATTGGGACTAGCGGGAGAGTACAATGAGCAGTTCTTC.

The V gene is TRBV27, the J gene TRBJ1-5; TRBD1 matches at 8 bases. Losses at the gene ends were 4 bases for V and 0 bases for J; bases not matched to a gene: 5. The CDR3 loop spans 16 amino acids. Germline V gives CDR1 MNHEY, CDR2 SMNVEV (reference sequence). The CDR3 here is CASSSRTGNSNQPQHF. CDR3 sequence (DNA): TGTGCCAGCAGTTCCCGGACAGGGAATAGCAATCAGCCCCAGCATTTT.

The J gene is TRBJ1-2, the V gene TRBV5-1; TRBD1 agrees at 8 bases. J gave up 7 bases and V 9 bases, and 14 bases lay outside the gene matches. CDR3 length equals 14 residues. Per the germline V gene, CDR1 is SGHRS and CDR2 is YFSETQ. This chain's CDR3 is CATAEGPGGFGYTF. The CDR3 region has the DNA TGCGCCACAGCAGAGGGGCCAGGGGGCTTTGGCTACACCTTC.

The chain recombines TRBV3-1 (or the pseudogene TRBV3-2) with TRBJ1-1; 8 bases are a match to TRBD1. V was clipped by 7 bases and J by 2 bases; unmatched bases: 6. This CDR3 has 14 residues. Germline lookup yields CDR1 LGHDT and CDR2 YNNKEL (reference sequence). The CDR3 is CASTYDRGNTEAFF. Here the CDR3 DNA reads TGTGCCAGCACCTACGACAGGGGAAACACTGAAGCTTTCTTT.

This rearrangement joins TRBV9 to TRBJ2-1; 13 bases map to TRBD2. This CDR3 spans 18 amino acids. Trimming cost V 3 bases and J 3 bases; bases outside gene matches: 9. Germline-derived CDR1 and CDR2 are SGDLS and YYNGEE. In DNA form, the CDR3 reads TGTGCCAGCAGCGCCCGGACTAGCGGGGGCCTACTCTACAATGAGCAGTTCTTC. Its protein product is CASSARTSGGLLYNEQFF.

The chain combines TRBV10-2 with TRBJ2-2; D is possibly TRBD2 (6 bases). V dropped 3 bases and J dropped 1 base, with 15 bases sitting between them. Germline CDR1 reads WSHSY; CDR2 reads SAAADI. The CDR3 is 17 residues long. The CDR3 DNA reads as TGCGCCAGCAGTGACGGGTTTAGCGGCAAGAACACCGGGGAGCTGTTTTTT. It is translated as CASSDGFSGKNTGELFF.

The chain carries TRBV11-3 and TRBJ2-5, with 12 positions matching TRBD1. The germline V gene encodes CDR1 SGHNT and CDR2 YENEEA. CDR3 size: 18 residues. J gave up 6 bases and V 5 bases, and 16 bases lay outside the gene matches. The CDR3 reads CASSKSSSGTGGAKTQYF. The CDR3 nucleotides read TGTGCCAGCAGCAAATCCTCGTCCGGGACAGGGGGCGCGAAGACCCAGTACTTC. The whole variable domain, filled in from reference TRBV11-3 and TRBJ2-5, reads EAGVVQSPRYKIIEKKQPVAFWCNPISGHNTLYWYLQNLGQGPELLIRYENEEAVDDSQLPKDRFSAERLKGVDSTLKIQPAELGDSAVYLCASSKSSSGTGGAKTQYFGPGTRLLVL.

V usage is TRBV2 and J usage is TRBJ1-2; 10 bases agree with TRBD1. The V gene end was trimmed by 6 bases and the J gene end by 7 bases; junction bases not matched to a gene: 5. Germline V gene data show CDR1 as SNHLY and CDR2 as FYNNEI. CDR3 length: 13 residues. In nucleotides, the CDR3 is TGTGCCAGCAGGACAGGGGGCGTTAGTGGCTACACCTTC. It specifies CASRTGGVSGYTF.

J is TRBJ2-7 and V is TRBV11-3; D is uncertain. Trimming removed 2 bases from V and 6 bases from J, with 14 bases in between. The CDR3 sequence is 14 residues long. The germline V gene encodes CDR1 SGHNT and CDR2 YENEEA. The CDR3 nucleotides are TGTGCCAGCAGCTTACACCTAGGCCCTAGCGAGCAGTACTTC. Translating it yields CASSLHLGPSEQYF.

The chain links TRBV19 to TRBJ1-2; 7 positions match TRBD1. J was trimmed by 2 bases and V by 8 bases; bases with no gene match: 5. Germline values: CDR1 LNHDA, CDR2 SQIVND (reference sequence). The CDR3 spans 13 residues. For the CDR3, the DNA is TGTGCCAGTTCGATACAGGGGAACTATGGCTACACCTTC. Protein product: CASSIQGNYGYTF.

CDR3 DNA: TGTGCCAGCAGTTATCTAGCGGGGTATGCCTACGAGCAGTACTTC. Encoded protein: CASSYLAGYAYEQYF. This chain uses TRBV6-2 or TRBV6-3 with TRBJ2-7, with 9 bases identical to TRBD2. Germline lookup yields CDR1 MNHEY and CDR2 SVGEGT. V lost 3 bases, J lost 2 bases, and 5 bases stayed unmatched. CDR3 size: 15 residues.

V gene TRBV20-1 combines with J gene TRBJ2-3, with D maybe TRBD2 (5 bases). CDR3 size: 11 residues. Germline CDR1 DFQATT, CDR2 SNEGSKA (reference sequence). With 7 bases removed from V and 5 bases from J, the gap between germline ends came to 10 bases. The CDR3 reads CSGGLGDTQYF. In DNA form, the CDR3 reads TGCAGTGGAGGACTGGGAGATACGCAGTATTTT.

The rearrangement uses TRBV5-1 and TRBJ2-2, with D possibly matching TRBD1 (6 bases). CDR3 size: 16 residues. V gave up 4 bases and J gave up 4 bases, with 17 bases separating them. Germline loops: CDR1 SGHRS, CDR2 YFSETQ. In DNA form, the CDR3 reads TGCGCCAGCAGCCCGACAGGTTGGGCCCTCACCGGGGAGCTGTTTTTT. Amino acid sequence: CASSPTGWALTGELFF.

The gene calls are TRBV5-6 and TRBJ1-6; TRBD1 might be the D (5 bases). The V end lost 5 bases, the J end lost 6 bases, and 18 bases lay between the germline ends. The CDR3 covers 16 residues. CDR1 is SGHDT and CDR2 is YYEEEE in the germline V gene. This CDR3 reads CASSWGVSASNSPLHF. The CDR3 nucleotides read TGTGCCAGCAGTTGGGGGGTCAGCGCGTCTAATTCACCCCTCCACTTT.

The sample holds one count of this clone. This chain uses TRBV4-1 with TRBJ2-4; 7 positions match TRBD1. V dropped 4 bases and J dropped 2; count of bases not matched to a gene: 8. The germline CDR1 and CDR2 sequences are MGHRA and YSYEKL. The CDR3 is 16 residues long. The chain's CDR3 is CASSRTGLGSKNIQYF. The CDR3, as DNA: TGCGCCAGCAGCCGGACAGGTCTCGGATCCAAAAACATTCAGTACTTC.

This chain connects TRBV6-2 or TRBV6-3 to TRBJ2-7, with 8 bases lining up with TRBD1. V gave up 5 bases and J gave up 0 bases; unmatched junction bases: 6. CDR1 and CDR2 from the germline V gene are MNHEY and SVGEGT. The CDR3 length is 15 residues. The CDR3: CASSRTGTLSYEQYF. Written as DNA, the CDR3 is TGTGCCAGCAGTCGGACAGGGACTCTCTCCTACGAGCAGTACTTC.

This rearrangement joins TRBV10-3 to TRBJ1-1; TRBD1 aligns across 9 bases. V lost 6 bases and J lost 4; bases outside the gene matches: 15. Germline V lookup: CDR1 ENHRY, CDR2 SYGVKD. The CDR3 runs 17 residues. This CDR3 is CAIRDTGGAGISTEAFF. In nucleotides, the CDR3 is TGTGCCATCAGGGATACAGGGGGCGCCGGGATAAGCACTGAAGCTTTCTTT.

The chain employs TRBV10-1 and TRBJ2-1; 9 nucleotides match TRBD2. This CDR3 comprises 12 residues. The trim removed 5 bases at V and 13 bases at J, leaving 6 bases unmatched. In germline, CDR1 is WNHNN, CDR2 SYGVQD (reference sequence). The CDR3 nucleotides read TGCGCCAGCAGTCTTAGCGGGAGCTCTCAGTTCTTC. Residues: CASSLSGSSQFF.

The rearrangement links TRBV19 to TRBJ1-5, with TRBD1 matching 8 bases. Trimming at V came to 7 bases and at J to 7 bases, leaving 6 bases not matched to a gene. This CDR3 is built from 13 residues. CDR1 and CDR2 from the germline V gene are LNHDA and SQIVND (reference sequence). The CDR3: CASTAGGVQPQHF. CDR3 nucleotide sequence: TGTGCCAGTACCGCAGGGGGCGTGCAGCCCCAGCATTTT.

The V call is TRBV18, the J call TRBJ1-2; D unclear. This CDR3 comprises 13 residues. CDR1 is KGHSH, CDR2 LQKENI, per germline. With 5 bases removed from V and 8 bases from J, the gap between germline ends came to 15 bases. CDR3 in DNA: TGTGCCAGCTCAGCGGCCGGCACTAGGGGCTACACCTTC. Translation: CASSAAGTRGYTF.